This TCR beta chain emerged from a study of blood T cells in healthy people across ages. Trimming stripped 5 bases from V and 5 bases from J, with 12 bases between. There are 13 residues in the CDR3. The study's findings and limits: Naive T cell percentage strongly correlated with TCR beta diversity. Roughly linear declines in TCR beta diversity per million T cells occurred with age.

Primers used in a second PCR of about 6 to 11 cycles were a sample-barcoded 5' primer and a J-beta primer mix. TCRdb re-derived calls from the 5' RACE reads in MiXCR, one entry per CDR3 protein. In the table there are more than 1,000,000 distinct CDR3 sequences, about 23% of which are singletons. Remarks on this clonotype: The antigen is undetermined.

The data were also submitted as part of a second study, on T cells of mothers and their children.

The sequence was collected from a girl aged 2 to 9 in good health. Sequenced: blood. This chain connects TRBV12-3 or TRBV12-4 to TRBJ2-5; perhaps D is TRBD1 or TRBD2 (5 bases each). DNA for the CDR3: TGTGCCAGCAGTAACTGGGACGGGGAGACCCAGTACTTC. As protein: CASSNWDGETQYF.